This T cell receptor beta chain emerged from a study of T cell clonality in common variable immunodeficiency. Study results and limitations: Reportedly, TCR beta sequences from common variable immunodeficiency showed fewer deletions and N-nucleotide insertions. CVID subjects had higher TCRbeta clonality than healthy controls, most marked in about a third.

V lost 6 bases and J 5 bases, leaving 11 bases between the germline ends. This CDR3 comprises 12 residues. Germline values: CDR1 DFQATT, CDR2 SNEGSKA (reference sequence). Heparinized whole blood, roughly 4.5 to 8 ml, came from each donor. This clone showed up many times. Its antigen remains unidentified. Read sequence stops 3 residues before the CDR3 end, and the germline J gene provides the missing end. TCRdb's copy holds only in-frame clones and misses some; the assay was immunoSEQ multiplex PCR. Altogether about 23,000 clones were found in the sample, and no singletons occur. The chain has TRBV20-1 and TRBJ2-1; D uncertain. Material: peripheral blood mononuclear cells. This TCR derives from a human donor with common variable immunodeficiency. CDR3 region: CSAVDTHNEQFF. The part of the CDR3 DNA that was read is TGCAGTGCCGTTGACACCCACAATGAG.